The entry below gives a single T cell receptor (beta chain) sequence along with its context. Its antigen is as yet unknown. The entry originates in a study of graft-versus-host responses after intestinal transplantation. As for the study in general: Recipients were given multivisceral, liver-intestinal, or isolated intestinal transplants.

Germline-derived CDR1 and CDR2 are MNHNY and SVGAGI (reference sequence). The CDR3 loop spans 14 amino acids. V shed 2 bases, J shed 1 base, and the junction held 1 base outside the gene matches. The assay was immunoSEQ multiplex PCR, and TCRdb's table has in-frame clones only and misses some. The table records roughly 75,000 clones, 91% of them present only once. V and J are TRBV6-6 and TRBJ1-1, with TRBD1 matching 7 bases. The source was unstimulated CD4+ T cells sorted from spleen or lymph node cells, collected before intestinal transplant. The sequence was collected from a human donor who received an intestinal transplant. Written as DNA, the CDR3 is TGTGCCAGCAGTTACCGGGACAGGAACACTGAAGCTTTCTTT. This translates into CASSYRDRNTEAFF.